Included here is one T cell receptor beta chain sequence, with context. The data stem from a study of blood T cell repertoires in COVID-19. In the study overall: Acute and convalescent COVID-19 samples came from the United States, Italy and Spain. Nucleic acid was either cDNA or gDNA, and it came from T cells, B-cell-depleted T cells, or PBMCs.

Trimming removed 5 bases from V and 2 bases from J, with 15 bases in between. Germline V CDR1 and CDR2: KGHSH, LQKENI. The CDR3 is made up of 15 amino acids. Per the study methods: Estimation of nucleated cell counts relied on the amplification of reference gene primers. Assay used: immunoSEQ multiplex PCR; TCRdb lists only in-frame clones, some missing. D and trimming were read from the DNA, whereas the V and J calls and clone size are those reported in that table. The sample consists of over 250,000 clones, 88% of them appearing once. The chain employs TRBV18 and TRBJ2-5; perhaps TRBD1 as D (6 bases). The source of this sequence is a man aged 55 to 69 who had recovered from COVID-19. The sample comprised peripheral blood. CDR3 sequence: CASSGKGVGQETQYF. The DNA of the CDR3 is TGTGCCAGCTCAGGGAAGGGGGTCGGGCAAGAGACCCAGTACTTC.